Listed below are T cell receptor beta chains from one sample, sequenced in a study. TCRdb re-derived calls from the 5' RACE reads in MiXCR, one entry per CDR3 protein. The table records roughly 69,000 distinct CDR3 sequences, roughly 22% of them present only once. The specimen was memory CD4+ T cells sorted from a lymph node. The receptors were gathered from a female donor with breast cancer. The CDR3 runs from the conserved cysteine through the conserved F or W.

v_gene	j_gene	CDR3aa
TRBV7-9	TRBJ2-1	CASTPSAGTYNEQFF
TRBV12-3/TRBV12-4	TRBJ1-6	CASRADNRFSPLHF
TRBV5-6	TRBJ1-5	CASSRFGQAGQPQHF
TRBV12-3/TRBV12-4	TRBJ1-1	CASGTGRTEAFF
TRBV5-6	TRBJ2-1	CASSVVRATQFF
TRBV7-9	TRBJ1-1	CASSLVGGSNTEAFF
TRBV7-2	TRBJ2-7	CASSPRSGLEQYF
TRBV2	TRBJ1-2	CASSEVNNGYTF
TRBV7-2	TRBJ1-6	CASSFRDKSSPLHF
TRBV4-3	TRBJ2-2	CASSQDGSRTGELFF
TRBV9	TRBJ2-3	CASSVDTTTDTQYF
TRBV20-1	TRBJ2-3	CSVEGASTDTQYF
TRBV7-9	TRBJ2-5	CASKGIQETQYF
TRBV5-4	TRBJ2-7	CASSWTPRYEQYF
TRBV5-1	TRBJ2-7	CASSLGATSTSYEQYF
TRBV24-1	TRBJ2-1	CATPPQLAPYNEQFF
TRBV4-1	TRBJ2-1	CASSPSFREGEFF
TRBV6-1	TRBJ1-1	CASSAGQQPNTEAFF
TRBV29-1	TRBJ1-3	CSVEGDRGRNTIYF
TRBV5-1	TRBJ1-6	CASSLDVGGSPLHF
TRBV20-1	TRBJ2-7	CSAREPRRNIYEQYF
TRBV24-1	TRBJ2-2	CATSDFREELFF
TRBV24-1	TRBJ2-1	CATSDPGFGGGSSYNEQFF
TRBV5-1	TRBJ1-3	CASSLEGNTIYF
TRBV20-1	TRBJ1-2	CSAKNGGWYTF
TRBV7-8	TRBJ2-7	CASTGQDEQYF
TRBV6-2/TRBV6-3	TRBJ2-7	CASRQLGTAEQYF
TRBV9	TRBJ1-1	CASSVGWNTEAFF
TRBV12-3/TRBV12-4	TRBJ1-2	CASSRRDREDDGYTF
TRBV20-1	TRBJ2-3	CSARGRQREGTDTQYF
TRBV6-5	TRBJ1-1	CASSDSDRSTEAFF
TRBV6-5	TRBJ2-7	CASSLGSSGGSYEQYF
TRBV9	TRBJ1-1	CASSEEPWNTEAFF
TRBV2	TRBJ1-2	CASSEGQGAGYTF
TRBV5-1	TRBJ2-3	CASSLGTGADTQCF
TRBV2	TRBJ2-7	CASREGPWEQYF
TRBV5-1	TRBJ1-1	CASSSWDRGNTEAFF
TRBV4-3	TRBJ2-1	CASSQATRSNEQFF
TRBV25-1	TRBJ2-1	CASSGAAGTSGTPQFF
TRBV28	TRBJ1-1	CASSPAGTGSTEAFF
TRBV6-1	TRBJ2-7	CASSEPGQGYEQYF
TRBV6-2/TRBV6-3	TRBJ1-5	CASSFPAGTGGRSNQPQHF
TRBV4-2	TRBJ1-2	CASSQERTGYGYTF
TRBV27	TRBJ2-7	CASQDSAGKIYEQYF